The 10 T cell receptor beta chains reported below all come from one sample, sequenced in a study of OX40 agonist ivuxolimab in advanced cancers. Clones were read by immunoSEQ multiplex PCR, and TCRdb kept only the in-frame ones, dropping some. The sample shows approximately 65,000 clones, 89% of them seen only once. The sequencing used CD4+ or CD8+ T cells sorted from blood, collected in a trial of the OX40 agonist ivuxolimab. The receptor set was obtained from an adult with an advanced solid tumor such as melanoma, head and neck, liver or kidney cancer.

The CDR3 sequence: CASSERGGKPGEQYF. The CDR3 region has the DNA TGCGCCAGCAGCGAGAGGGGGGGCAAACCGGGCGAGCAGTACTTC. The rearrangement uses TRBV5-1 and TRBJ2-7; D is perhaps TRBD2 (7 bases). Germline V gene data show CDR1 as SGHRS and CDR2 as YFSETQ. This CDR3 is 15 amino acids long. V lost 4 bases, J lost 6 bases, and 20 bases lay in between.

The chain is built from TRBV28 and TRBJ1-1; D is ambiguous. In germline, CDR1 is MDHEN, CDR2 SYDVKM. The CDR3 contains 11 residues. The V and J ends lost 3 bases and 11 bases respectively, with 10 bases between them. The CDR3, as DNA: TGTGCCAGCAGTTTCAATAAGGCGGCTTTCTTT. Protein product: CASSFNKAAFF. Full variable domain (missing parts from reference TRBV28 and TRBJ1-1): DVKVTQSSRYLVKRTGEKVFLECVQDMDHENMFWYRQDPGLGLRLIYFSYDVKMKEKGDIPEGYSVSREKKERFSLILESASTNQTSMYLCASSFNKAAFFGQGTRLTVV.

The chain joins TRBV6-4 to TRBJ2-3; TRBD2 matches at 10 bases. This CDR3 has 17 amino acids. V was clipped by 3 bases and J by 4 bases; unmatched bases: 10. Germline V gives CDR1 MRHNA, CDR2 SNTAGT. The CDR3, as DNA: TGTGCCAGCAGTGATCAGTTTGCTAGCGGGAGACCAGATACGCAGTATTTT. Residues: CASSDQFASGRPDTQYF.

The V gene is TRBV5-4, the J gene TRBJ2-1; perhaps TRBD2 as D (6 bases). Germline values: CDR1 SGHNT, CDR2 YYREEE (reference sequence). V lost 2 bases, J lost 4 bases, and 13 bases lay in between. CDR3 length: 15 residues. The CDR3 is CASSFAGSRYNEQFF. The CDR3 DNA follows: TGTGCCAGCAGCTTCGCGGGGTCAAGGTACAATGAGCAGTTCTTC.

This chain uses TRBV6-1 with TRBJ1-4, with a possible D match to TRBD1 (6 bases). The CDR3 totals 15 residues. The V gene's germline CDR1 is MNHNS and CDR2 SASEGT. Trimming removed 1 base from V and 5 bases from J, with 11 bases in between. The CDR3 loop reads CASSEVGGLNEKLFF. The DNA of the CDR3 is TGTGCCAGCAGTGAAGTGGGGGGCTTGAATGAAAAACTGTTTTTT.

The chain uses TRBV2 and TRBJ2-1, with TRBD2 as a possible D gene (7 bases). The CDR3 sequence is 15 residues long. The V end lost 7 bases, the J end lost 2 bases, and 15 bases lay between the germline ends. The V gene's germline CDR1 is SNHLY and CDR2 FYNNEI. This CDR3 reads CASTLGRGPYNEQFF. The DNA for the CDR3 is TGTGCCAGCACCCTCGGGCGGGGGCCCTACAATGAGCAGTTCTTC.

The V call is TRBV9, the J call TRBJ2-7, with TRBD2 matching over 8 bases. CDR1 is SGDLS and CDR2 is YYNGEE in the germline V gene. The CDR3 totals 16 residues. The V and J ends lost 4 bases and 7 bases, in that order; junction bases with no gene match: 16. CDR3 nucleotide sequence: TGTGCCAGCAGCATGACCATAGTGGCGGGAGGCGGAGAGCAGTACTTC. It encodes CASSMTIVAGGGEQYF.

The chain has TRBV10-3 and TRBJ2-3; 10 nucleotides align to TRBD2. The CDR3 runs 18 residues. Germline values: CDR1 ENHRY, CDR2 SYGVKD. With V trimmed by 4 bases and J by 2 bases, 12 bases remained unmatched. The CDR3 is CAISGGGASGSLTDTQYF. The CDR3 DNA reads as TGTGCCATCAGTGGGGGTGGGGCTAGCGGGAGCCTCACAGATACGCAGTATTTT.

The chain couples TRBV6-6 to TRBJ2-1; D is perhaps TRBD1 (6 bases). The V gene's germline CDR1 is MNHNY and CDR2 SVGAGI (reference sequence). This CDR3 spans 12 amino acids. CDR3 nucleotide sequence: TGTACCACAGGGAGCTCCTACAATGAGCAGTTCTTC. It codes for CTTGSSYNEQFF.

The chain employs TRBV28 and TRBJ2-1; D is undetermined. The length of the CDR3 is 11 residues. V gave up 6 bases and J gave up 8 bases, with 8 bases separating them. The germline CDR1 and CDR2 sequences are MDHEN and SYDVKM. CDR3 bases: TGTGCCAGCAGGGGTTGGGATGAGCAGTTCTTC. This codes for CASRGWDEQFF.